Listed here are 26 T cell receptor beta chains from one sample, sequenced in a study of cytomegalovirus exposure and HLA in healthy donors. Measured with immunoSEQ multiplex PCR; TCRdb has only the in-frame clones, and not every one. The sample gives approximately 280,000 clones, roughly 90% of which show up once; approximately 0.9% is in the top ten. Sequences were obtained from PBMCs. These receptors were taken from a woman between 18 and 30 years old in good health and CMV-seronegative.

This clone was counted a single time. The gene calls are TRBV2 and TRBJ1-2; 8 bases line up with TRBD1. CDR1 and CDR2 from the germline V gene are SNHLY and FYNNEI. J gave up 3 bases and V 7 bases, and 4 bases lay outside the gene matches. The CDR3 runs to 13 residues. The CDR3 reads CASTQGADYGYTF. Here the CDR3 DNA reads TGTGCCAGCACGCAGGGGGCCGACTATGGCTACACCTTC.

The V gene is TRBV6-5, the J gene TRBJ1-4; D might be TRBD1 (5 bases). Trimming removed 0 bases at V and 4 bases at J, with 12 bases between. This CDR3 has 16 amino acids. Germline CDR1 and CDR2: MNHEY and SVGAGI. The CDR3 protein is CASSYSIDRSNEKLFF. Here the CDR3 DNA reads TGTGCCAGCAGTTACTCGATCGACAGAAGTAATGAAAAACTGTTTTTT.

The gene calls are TRBV30 and TRBJ1-2, with D perhaps matching TRBD1 (5 bases). Germline CDR1 reads GTSNPN; CDR2 reads SVGIG (reference sequence). The CDR3 covers 13 residues. Trimming removed 5 bases from V and 5 bases from J, with 15 bases in between. CDR3 DNA sequence: TGTGCCTGGCTTAGGGGCCTTCTTTATGGCTACACCTTC. Its translation: CAWLRGLLYGYTF.

The chain couples TRBV19 to TRBJ2-1, with 7 bases aligning to TRBD1. The V and J ends lost 11 bases and 4 bases, in that order; junction bases with no gene match: 14. Germline assignment: CDR1 LNHDA and CDR2 SQIVND (reference sequence). CDR3 size: 15 residues. The CDR3 DNA reads TGTGCCTCCAAGTTCCAGGGACAGTTGTACAATGAGCAGTTCTTC. Translation: CASKFQGQLYNEQFF. Full variable domain (remainder filled in from reference TRBV19 and TRBJ2-1): DGGITQSPKYLFRKEGQNVTLSCEQNLNHDAMYWYRQDPGQGLRLIYYSQIVNDFQKGDIAEGYSVSREKKESFPLTVTSAQKNPTAFYLCASKFQGQLYNEQFFGPGTRLTVL.

V usage is TRBV7-2 and J usage is TRBJ2-1, with D tentatively TRBD1 (6 bases). Trimming removed 5 bases from V and 6 bases from J, with 17 bases in between. The V gene's germline CDR1 is SGHTA and CDR2 FQGNSA. The CDR3 runs 15 residues. The CDR3 region is CASSLQGYFANEQFF. As DNA, the CDR3 is TGTGCCAGCAGCCTTCAGGGGTATTTCGCCAATGAGCAGTTCTTC.

The rearrangement joins TRBV2 to TRBJ1-3, with D uncertain. The CDR3 loop spans 16 amino acids. Trimming cost V 1 base and J 7 bases, with 17 bases left between them. Germline V gene lookup returns CDR1 SNHLY and CDR2 FYNNEI. The CDR3 nucleotides read TGTGCCAGCAGTGAAGATTCTATAGAACGAGGGAACACCATATATTTT. Amino acid sequence: CASSEDSIERGNTIYF.

The chain's CDR3 is CASSVFGAANEQFF. CDR3 coding DNA: TGTGCCAGCAGCGTGTTTGGGGCCGCGAATGAGCAGTTCTTC. The chain combines TRBV9 with TRBJ2-1; the D gene is possibly TRBD1 (5 bases). This CDR3 is 14 amino acids long. Looked up from germline, CDR1 is SGDLS and CDR2 is YYNGEE. V gave up 2 bases and J gave up 7 bases, with 13 bases separating them.

This clone was observed a few times. The genes are TRBV2 and TRBJ1-4, with D possibly matching TRBD1 (6 bases). Trimming removed 10 bases at V and 4 bases at J, with 13 bases between. Per the germline V gene, CDR1 is SNHLY and CDR2 is FYNNEI. The CDR3 has 13 amino acids. In DNA form, the CDR3 reads TGTGCCACCGCGGACAGAGATAATGAAAAACTGTTTTTT. Translating it yields CATADRDNEKLFF.

This clone was seen just once. The chain uses TRBV6-1 and TRBJ2-3; 11 nucleotides line up with TRBD2. The CDR3 is 18 amino acids. V lost 1 base and J lost 4; bases outside the gene matches: 10. Germline-derived CDR1 and CDR2 are MNHNS and SASEGT. The CDR3 nucleotides read TGTGCCAGCAGTGAAGAATTATTCCTAGCGGGAGGTGCAGATACGCAGTATTTT. Translating it yields CASSEELFLAGGADTQYF.

V usage is TRBV7-2 and J usage is TRBJ2-7; 11 nucleotides agree with TRBD2. After removal of 5 bases from V and 3 bases from J, the junction contained 3 bases not matched to a gene. Germline-derived CDR1 and CDR2 are SGHTA and FQGNSA. The CDR3 length is 14 residues. The CDR3 region is CASSHGTSGYEQYF. The CDR3 region has the DNA TGTGCCAGCAGCCACGGGACTAGCGGCTACGAGCAGTACTTC.

This chain connects TRBV27 to TRBJ2-1; TRBD2 might be the D (5 bases). From germline, CDR1 is MNHEY and CDR2 SMNVEV (reference sequence). The CDR3 is made up of 15 amino acids. V was shortened by 2 bases and J by 0 bases, with 8 bases between the two germline ends. CDR3 in amino acids: CASSLTSGSYNEQFF. The CDR3 DNA follows: TGTGCCAGCAGTTTAACCAGCGGCTCCTACAATGAGCAGTTCTTC.

The rearrangement joins TRBV10-3 to TRBJ2-7; D is possibly TRBD1 (6 bases). Trimming stripped 7 bases from V and 0 bases from J, with 10 bases between. Germline-derived CDR1 and CDR2 are ENHRY and SYGVKD. The CDR3 length is 13 residues. The DNA of the CDR3 is TGTGCCATCACGAACAGGGCCTCCTACGAGCAGTACTTC. Residues: CAITNRASYEQYF.

The genes are TRBV11-3 and TRBJ2-1, with TRBD2 identical over 7 bases. This CDR3 comprises 15 residues. V was clipped by 3 bases and J by 4 bases; unmatched bases: 6. CDR1 and CDR2 (germline): SGHNT, YENEEA. In nucleotides, the CDR3 is TGTGCCAGCAGCTTGTCGCCTAGCGGATACAATGAGCAGTTCTTC. Translating gives CASSLSPSGYNEQFF. Full variable domain (missing parts from reference TRBV11-3 and TRBJ2-1): EAGVVQSPRYKIIEKKQPVAFWCNPISGHNTLYWYLQNLGQGPELLIRYENEEAVDDSQLPKDRFSAERLKGVDSTLKIQPAELGDSAVYLCASSLSPSGYNEQFFGPGTRLTVL.

The chain has TRBV7-3 and TRBJ2-1; 9 nucleotides line up with TRBD2. Germline V gene data show CDR1 as SGHTA and CDR2 as FQGTGA. The CDR3 totals 17 residues. Trimming cost V 1 base and J 9 bases; bases outside gene matches: 13. The CDR3 region has the DNA TGTGCCAGCAGCTTAAACCCTCGGGCGGGAGGGAGAGGTGAGCAGTTCTTC. As protein: CASSLNPRAGGRGEQFF.

The gene calls are TRBV7-2 and TRBJ1-1, with D perhaps matching TRBD1 (5 bases). This CDR3 is built from 18 residues. V was clipped by 1 base and J by 1 base, with 19 bases between them. CDR1 SGHTA and CDR2 FQGNSA come from the germline V gene. This CDR3 reads CASSLVPGTGGSNTEAFF. CDR3 DNA: TGTGCCAGCAGCTTAGTTCCCGGGACGGGAGGATCGAACACTGAAGCTTTCTTT.

The sample holds one count of this clone. CDR3 sequence reads: CASSFGTDTQYF. Here the CDR3 DNA reads TGTGCCAGCAGCTTCGGCACAGATACGCAGTATTTT. V is TRBV9 and J is TRBJ2-3; D unresolved. The CDR3 length is 12 residues. The germline V and J ends were trimmed by 4 bases and 1 base, with 4 bases remaining between them. The V gene's germline CDR1 is SGDLS and CDR2 YYNGEE.

J is TRBJ1-2 and V is TRBV28; 7 bases map to TRBD1. The CDR3 is made up of 14 amino acids. With V trimmed by 6 bases and J by 9 bases, 13 bases remained unmatched. Per the germline V gene, CDR1 is MDHEN and CDR2 is SYDVKM. The CDR3 coding sequence is TGTGCCAGCAGCCTTCAAGACAGGGCGGTCAGCTACACCTTC. Its translation is CASSLQDRAVSYTF.

The chain employs TRBV4-1 and TRBJ2-7; 13 bases agree with TRBD2. The CDR3 sequence is 15 residues long. J gave up 6 bases and V 2 bases, and 4 bases lay outside the gene matches. The germline gives CDR1 MGHRA, CDR2 YSYEKL. As DNA, the CDR3 is TGCGCCAGCAGCCAATTGGGACTAGCGGGAAGCGAGCAGTACTTC. Translation gives CASSQLGLAGSEQYF.

The rearrangement links TRBV28 to TRBJ1-1, with TRBD1 matching 11 bases. The CDR3 length is 18 residues. Per germline, CDR1 MDHEN and CDR2 SYDVKM. The V gene end was trimmed by 5 bases and the J gene end by 11 bases; junction bases not matched to a gene: 22. This chain's CDR3 is CASSTYPGRGTGGAMAFF. CDR3 DNA sequence: TGTGCCAGCAGTACATATCCCGGCAGAGGGACAGGGGGTGCTATGGCTTTCTTT. Based on the CDR3 plus reference TRBV28 and TRBJ1-1, the full variable domain is DVKVTQSSRYLVKRTGEKVFLECVQDMDHENMFWYRQDPGLGLRLIYFSYDVKMKEKGDIPEGYSVSREKKERFSLILESASTNQTSMYLCASSTYPGRGTGGAMAFFGQGTRLTVV.

This sequence joins TRBV11-3 and TRBJ2-5, with a possible D match to TRBD1 (6 bases). Trimming shortened V by 5 bases and J by 2 bases, and 15 bases separated the two germline ends. The CDR3 contains 15 residues. Germline CDR1 is SGHNT and CDR2 is YENEEA. CDR3 in DNA: TGTGCCAGCAGCCTTATGAGGGGACAACAAGAGACCCAGTACTTC. It yields the protein CASSLMRGQQETQYF.

This clone came up a few times. V and J are TRBV18 and TRBJ1-1, with TRBD1 matching over 7 bases. This CDR3 spans 14 amino acids. Germline V lookup: CDR1 KGHSH, CDR2 LQKENI. The V gene end was trimmed by 4 bases and the J gene end by 0 bases; junction bases not matched to a gene: 2. CDR3 nucleotide sequence: TGTGCCAGCTCACTTGGGACAGTGAACACTGAAGCTTTCTTT. Amino acid sequence: CASSLGTVNTEAFF.

The genes are TRBV6-5 and TRBJ2-7, with D perhaps TRBD1 (6 bases). Germline loops: CDR1 MNHEY, CDR2 SVGAGI. V lost 0 bases and J 7 bases, leaving 19 bases between the germline ends. The CDR3 runs 16 residues. The CDR3, as DNA: TGTGCCAGCAGTTACTCGAAGTGGGGGCAACCGGGGGAGCAGTACTTC. It codes for CASSYSKWGQPGEQYF.

CDR3 loop: CASSLTGSLAGANEQFF. As DNA, the CDR3 is TGTGCCAGCAGCTTAACGGGAAGTCTAGCGGGGGCCAATGAGCAGTTCTTC. The rearrangement joins TRBV7-3 to TRBJ2-1; 10 bases line up with TRBD2. Germline loops: CDR1 SGHTA, CDR2 FQGTGA. Trimming at V came to 0 bases and at J to 6 bases, leaving 8 bases not matched to a gene. The CDR3 spans 17 residues.

The chain has TRBV7-9 and TRBJ2-5; the match to TRBD2 covers 8 bases. V shed 7 bases and J 0 bases; nucleotides not matched to a gene: 7. CDR1 is SEHNR, CDR2 FQNEAQ, per germline (reference sequence). The CDR3 has 15 amino acids. CDR3 in DNA: TGTGCCAGCACCTCGACTAGCGAGTACCAAGAGACCCAGTACTTC. This sequence encodes CASTSTSEYQETQYF.

The V and J genes are TRBV4-1 and TRBJ1-1; D is uncertain. This CDR3 is 17 amino acids long. V lost 4 bases to trimming and J lost 0 bases, with 18 bases between them. Germline V gene lookup returns CDR1 MGHRA and CDR2 YSYEKL. CDR3 bases: TGCGCCAGCAGCCCAAACCTATTAAGTAAGTTGAACACTGAAGCTTTCTTT. Its protein is CASSPNLLSKLNTEAFF.

This chain joins TRBV27 and TRBJ2-7; D remains unclear. CDR1 is MNHEY, CDR2 SMNVEV, per germline (reference sequence). V lost 3 bases and J lost 7, with 16 bases in between. CDR3 length: 14 amino acids. The CDR3 spells CASSFLPQRGEQYF. CDR3 nucleotides: TGTGCCAGCAGTTTTCTCCCCCAGCGAGGAGAGCAGTACTTC.